These T cell receptor beta chains were read from a single sample in a study of control samples from healthy donors and cancer patients. Profiling relied on immunoSEQ multiplex PCR, and the TCRdb table lists in-frame clones only, not all of them. The table lists roughly 200,000 clones, approximately 92% of them singletons. Material for sequencing was blood. These receptors were taken from a man aged 18 to 30 in good health. Both conserved end residues are part of each CDR3. A D gene is named only where the DNA matches it firmly. Rows give clone size only sometimes, using once, few, many, or a class for an expanded clone.

abundance: NA; j_gene: TRBJ2-2; v_gene: TRBV7-6; d_gene: NA; CDR3nt: TGTGCCAGCAGCTTAGTGGGGGGACAGTTGAACACCGGGGAGCTGTTTTTT; CDR3aa: CASSLVGGQLNTGELFF
abundance: once; j_gene: TRBJ1-2; v_gene: TRBV5-1; d_gene: TRBD1; CDR3nt: TGCGCCAGCAGCTTAGCCCCGGGACAGGACTATGGCTACACCTTC; CDR3aa: CASSLAPGQDYGYTF
abundance: NA; j_gene: TRBJ1-1; v_gene: TRBV3-1/TRBV3-2; d_gene: NA; CDR3nt: TGTGCCAGCAGCCAAGAAATCACCTCTGAAGCTTTCTTT; CDR3aa: CASSQEITSEAFF
abundance: NA; j_gene: TRBJ2-7; v_gene: TRBV13; d_gene: NA; CDR3nt: TGTGCCAGCAGCATGGGAAAAGAGCAGTACTTC; CDR3aa: CASSMGKEQYF
abundance: NA; j_gene: TRBJ2-4; v_gene: TRBV3-1/TRBV3-2; d_gene: NA; CDR3nt: TGTGCCAGCAGCTGGACTCTAGCCAAAAACATTCAGTACTTC; CDR3aa: CASSWTLAKNIQYF
abundance: NA; j_gene: TRBJ1-6; v_gene: TRBV5-6; d_gene: TRBD1; CDR3nt: TGTGCCAGCAGCTTGGTCTCAGGGGGAAATTCACCCCTCCACTTT; CDR3aa: CASSLVSGGNSPLHF
abundance: NA; j_gene: TRBJ2-7; v_gene: TRBV5-5; d_gene: NA; CDR3nt: TGTGCCAGCAGCGGGGGAATCCTCTCCTACGAGCAGTACTTC; CDR3aa: CASSGGILSYEQYF
abundance: NA; j_gene: TRBJ1-1; v_gene: TRBV20-1; d_gene: NA; CDR3nt: TGCAGTGCTAGTTTACAGGGAACTGAAGCTTTCTTT; CDR3aa: CSASLQGTEAFF
abundance: NA; j_gene: TRBJ2-3; v_gene: TRBV10-3; d_gene: NA; CDR3nt: TGTGCCATTGGGACCAACACAGATACGCAGTATTTT; CDR3aa: CAIGTNTDTQYF
abundance: NA; j_gene: TRBJ1-2; v_gene: TRBV27; d_gene: NA; CDR3nt: TGTGCCAGCAGAAGTACGGGGTTAGACTATGGCTACACCTTC; CDR3aa: CASRSTGLDYGYTF
abundance: NA; j_gene: TRBJ2-7; v_gene: TRBV24-1; d_gene: TRBD2; CDR3nt: TGTGCCACCAGTGACCCCGGGGGGTCCCCCTACGAGCAGTACTTC; CDR3aa: CATSDPGGSPYEQYF
abundance: NA; j_gene: TRBJ2-5; v_gene: TRBV7-8; d_gene: NA; CDR3nt: TGTGCCAGCAGCTTGAACAGGGCTAAAGAGACCCAGTACTTC; CDR3aa: CASSLNRAKETQYF
abundance: NA; j_gene: TRBJ1-3; v_gene: TRBV7-8; d_gene: NA; CDR3nt: TGTGCCAGCAGCTTCGGGGTTAGCTCTGGAAACACCATATATTTT; CDR3aa: CASSFGVSSGNTIYF
abundance: NA; j_gene: TRBJ2-5; v_gene: TRBV2; d_gene: NA; CDR3nt: TGTGCCAGCAATAGGGTCGGACAAGAGACCCAGTACTTC; CDR3aa: CASNRVGQETQYF
abundance: NA; j_gene: TRBJ2-7; v_gene: TRBV7-9; d_gene: NA; CDR3nt: TGTGCCAGCACCCGGACTGGCGCAGGGGTCTACGAGCAGTACTTC; CDR3aa: CASTRTGAGVYEQYF
abundance: NA; j_gene: TRBJ2-3; v_gene: TRBV5-1; d_gene: NA; CDR3nt: TGCGCCAGCAGCTTGGGAGCGGGCACAGATACGCAGTATTTT; CDR3aa: CASSLGAGTDTQYF
abundance: NA; j_gene: TRBJ2-7; v_gene: TRBV3-1/TRBV3-2; d_gene: NA; CDR3nt: TGTGCCAGCAGCCTACTAGCTGGTGGCGAGCAGTACTTC; CDR3aa: CASSLLAGGEQYF
abundance: NA; j_gene: TRBJ2-7; v_gene: TRBV18; d_gene: TRBD2; CDR3nt: TGTGCCAGCTCACCACCAAGCCGGGAGGTCCACGAGCAGTACTTC; CDR3aa: CASSPPSREVHEQYF
abundance: NA; j_gene: TRBJ2-5; v_gene: TRBV15; d_gene: NA; CDR3nt: TGTGCCACCAGCAGAGATGTTGGGGTGGAGACCCAGTACTTC; CDR3aa: CATSRDVGVETQYF
abundance: NA; j_gene: TRBJ2-6; v_gene: TRBV7-9; d_gene: TRBD1; CDR3nt: TGTGCCAGCACCCGACAGGGGTTAACCCCTGGGGCCAACGTCCTGACTTTC; CDR3aa: CASTRQGLTPGANVLTF
abundance: NA; j_gene: TRBJ2-7; v_gene: TRBV7-3; d_gene: NA; CDR3nt: TGTGCCAGCAGCTTTGACCAGGGCTACGAGCAGTACTTC; CDR3aa: CASSFDQGYEQYF
abundance: NA; j_gene: TRBJ2-2; v_gene: TRBV12-3/TRBV12-4; d_gene: NA; CDR3nt: TGTGCCAGCAGTCTCTCGGGCGGGGAGCTGTTTTTT; CDR3aa: CASSLSGGELFF
abundance: NA; j_gene: TRBJ1-2; v_gene: TRBV9; d_gene: NA; CDR3nt: TGTGCCAGCAGCTCCTATCCCGGGGATGGCTACACCTTC; CDR3aa: CASSSYPGDGYTF
abundance: NA; j_gene: TRBJ2-2; v_gene: TRBV9; d_gene: NA; CDR3nt: TGTGCCAGCAGCGCGGGACTCGCGAACACCGGGGAGCTGTTTTTT; CDR3aa: CASSAGLANTGELFF
abundance: NA; j_gene: TRBJ2-2; v_gene: TRBV30; d_gene: NA; CDR3nt: TGTGCCTGGAGTGCCACATCAGGAGGGGAGCTGTTTTTT; CDR3aa: CAWSATSGGELFF